Below are 19 T cell receptor beta chains sequenced from a single sample in a study of cytomegalovirus exposure and HLA in healthy donors. The PCR ran on 60 Vbeta and 13 Jbeta primers. Here immunoSEQ multiplex PCR was the method, and the copy in TCRdb shows in-frame clones only, minus some. This table holds approximately 150,000 clones, around 65% found once. The sequenced sample was PBMCs. Receptors originate from a woman under 40 in good health and CMV-seropositive.

The chain combines TRBV15 with TRBJ2-5, with no clear D. Germline V gives CDR1 LNHNV, CDR2 YYDKDF (reference sequence). The CDR3 extends over 14 amino acids. The V end was cut by 0 bases, the J end by 1 base, with 6 bases between. The CDR3 spells CATSRDPGQETQYF. The CDR3 DNA reads as TGTGCCACCAGCAGAGATCCGGGCCAAGAGACCCAGTACTTC.

The V call is TRBV6-4, the J call TRBJ1-1; 11 nucleotides line up with TRBD1. Germline V CDR1 and CDR2: MRHNA, SNTAGT. The CDR3 contains 15 residues. Trimming took 5 bases from V and 1 from J; bases not matched to a gene: 3. The CDR3: CASSRTGGANTEAFF. The CDR3 coding sequence is TGTGCCAGCAGTCGGACAGGGGGCGCGAACACTGAAGCTTTCTTT.

This clone was recorded a few times. The V gene is TRBV7-9, the J gene TRBJ2-1; 13 nucleotides match TRBD2. Unmatched junction bases numbered 7, after V lost 1 base and J lost 7 bases. The germline gives CDR1 SEHNR, CDR2 FQNEAQ (reference sequence). This CDR3 region has 17 residues. The DNA for the CDR3 is TGTGCCAGCAGCTTAGGAGGACTAGCGGGAGAAATAAATGAGCAGTTCTTC. This encodes CASSLGGLAGEINEQFF. Full variable domain (missing parts from reference TRBV7-9 and TRBJ2-1): DTGVSQNPRHKITKRGQNVTFRCDPISEHNRLYWYRQTLGQGPEFLTYFQNEAQLEKSRLLSDRFSAERPKGSFSTLEIQRTEQGDSAMYLCASSLGGLAGEINEQFFGPGTRLTVL.

V is TRBV25-1 and J is TRBJ1-4, with D tentatively TRBD1 (6 bases). This CDR3 contains 15 residues. Trimming left V 1 base short and J 5 bases short, with 11 bases between. The V gene's germline CDR1 is MGHDK and CDR2 SYGVNS. As DNA, the CDR3 is TGTGCCAGCAGTGAATTTACGACAGGCAATGAAAAACTGTTTTTT. This gives the protein CASSEFTTGNEKLFF.

The rearrangement uses TRBV5-1 and TRBJ1-1; D is perhaps TRBD1 (6 bases). V lost 0 bases, J lost 6 bases, and 12 bases lay in between. Germline loops: CDR1 SGHRS, CDR2 YFSETQ. The CDR3 has 14 residues. The CDR3 loop reads CASSLESGVSEAFF. The CDR3 DNA reads TGCGCCAGCAGCTTGGAGTCAGGGGTCTCTGAAGCTTTCTTT.

A few counts support this clone. The genes are TRBV5-5 and TRBJ2-7; D is ambiguous. The CDR3 consists of 15 residues. V was cut by 2 bases and J by 3 bases, with 15 bases left in between. Germline V CDR1 and CDR2: SGHKS, YYEKEE (reference sequence). This chain's CDR3 is CASSLGDFPRYEQYF. The CDR3 nucleotides are TGTGCCAGCAGCTTAGGTGACTTCCCCCGCTACGAGCAGTACTTC.

The genes are TRBV11-3 and TRBJ2-3; 7 bases fit TRBD1. CDR1 is SGHNT, CDR2 YENEEA, per germline. The V and J ends lost 6 bases and 2 bases, in that order; junction bases with no gene match: 8. The CDR3 extends over 15 amino acids. In nucleotides, the CDR3 is TGTGCCAGCAGTCTAAGACAGGGCCACACAGATACGCAGTATTTT. Protein: CASSLRQGHTDTQYF.

The chain has TRBV19 and TRBJ2-3; TRBD1 matches at 7 bases. Unmatched junction bases numbered 8, after V lost 7 bases and J lost 4 bases. The CDR3 totals 14 residues. CDR1 and CDR2 from the germline V gene are LNHDA and SQIVND (reference sequence). The CDR3 DNA sequence: TGTGCCAGTACCGAGACCACAGGGGCAGATACGCAGTATTTT. Encoded protein: CASTETTGADTQYF.

The chain is built from TRBV29-1 and TRBJ2-2, with D maybe TRBD1 (5 bases). This CDR3 region has 14 residues. Trimming cost V 4 bases and J 5 bases, with 14 bases left between them. In germline, CDR1 is SQVTM, CDR2 ANQGSEA. The CDR3 DNA is TGCAGCGTTGGTCGGAGCAGGGTGACCGGGGAGCTGTTTTTT. Protein product: CSVGRSRVTGELFF.

The chain combines TRBV7-9 with TRBJ2-5; 8 bases agree with TRBD1. Germline V gene lookup returns CDR1 SEHNR and CDR2 FQNEAQ (reference sequence). The CDR3 runs to 17 residues. V was pared by 5 bases and J by 9 bases, with 20 bases of the junction left unmatched. In DNA, the CDR3 is TGTGCCAGCAGCCCCCAAACACCGGGACAGGTCTCGAGGGCCCAGTACTTC. Its translation is CASSPQTPGQVSRAQYF. The variable domain in full, with the rest retrieved from reference TRBV7-9 and TRBJ2-5, is DTGVSQNPRHKITKRGQNVTFRCDPISEHNRLYWYRQTLGQGPEFLTYFQNEAQLEKSRLLSDRFSAERPKGSFSTLEIQRTEQGDSAMYLCASSPQTPGQVSRAQYFGPGTRLLVL.

The rearrangement uses TRBV19 and TRBJ1-4; maybe TRBD1 (6 bases). V dropped 7 bases and J dropped 10 bases, with 22 bases sitting between them. Germline V lookup: CDR1 LNHDA, CDR2 SQIVND (reference sequence). The CDR3 runs to 15 residues. CDR3 loop: CASTPPDGVRGKLFF. CDR3 sequence (DNA): TGTGCCAGTACCCCCCCCGACGGGGTCAGGGGAAAACTGTTTTTT.

This clone was seen a single time. The chain recombines TRBV6-1 with TRBJ2-1; D possibly corresponds to TRBD2 (6 bases). Germline V CDR1 and CDR2: MNHNS, SASEGT. Trimming left V 7 bases short and J 9 bases short, with 16 bases between. This CDR3 spans 13 amino acids. The CDR3 spells CASTAVTSSEQFF. DNA for the CDR3: TGTGCCAGCACCGCGGTCACTAGCAGTGAGCAGTTCTTC.

A single count supports this clone. V is TRBV28 and J is TRBJ2-3, with D possibly being TRBD2 (5 bases). V was pared by 5 bases and J by 5 bases, with 17 bases between. In germline, CDR1 is MDHEN, CDR2 SYDVKM. This CDR3 comprises 15 residues. The CDR3 DNA sequence: TGTGCCAGCAGTCCCGCAGGAGAGGGCGGAGATACGCAGTATTTT. Its translation: CASSPAGEGGDTQYF. Drawing the rest from reference TRBV28 and TRBJ2-3, the complete variable domain is DVKVTQSSRYLVKRTGEKVFLECVQDMDHENMFWYRQDPGLGLRLIYFSYDVKMKEKGDIPEGYSVSREKKERFSLILESASTNQTSMYLCASSPAGEGGDTQYFGPGTRLTVL.

This clone has more than one count but fewer than ten. The V call is TRBV5-1, the J call TRBJ2-7, with D tentatively TRBD1 (6 bases). The CDR3 has 13 residues. The V end lost 5 bases, the J end lost 4 bases, and 13 bases lay between the germline ends. Looked up from germline, CDR1 is SGHRS and CDR2 is YFSETQ. Written as DNA, the CDR3 is TGCGCCAGCAGGGGGACAAGTTTTTACGAGCAGTACTTC. This codes for CASRGTSFYEQYF.

The chain carries TRBV5-4 and TRBJ1-2; 9 bases agree with TRBD1. In germline, CDR1 is SGHNT, CDR2 YYREEE (reference sequence). V lost 3 bases, J lost 5 bases, and 2 bases stayed unmatched. The CDR3 has 13 amino acids. CDR3 in DNA: TGTGCCAGCAGCTCGACAGGGGGATATGGCTACACCTTC. It yields the protein CASSSTGGYGYTF.

The chain employs TRBV7-9 and TRBJ2-3; TRBD1 agrees at 8 bases. Germline V CDR1 and CDR2: SEHNR, FQNEAQ (reference sequence). J was trimmed by 2 bases and V by 4 bases; bases with no gene match: 14. This CDR3 comprises 18 residues. Written as DNA, the CDR3 is TGTGCCAGCAGCTATCCCTCACGACAGGGGATCACCACAGATACGCAGTATTTT. It specifies CASSYPSRQGITTDTQYF. Combining the CDR3 with reference TRBV7-9 and TRBJ2-3 gives the whole variable domain DTGVSQNPRHKITKRGQNVTFRCDPISEHNRLYWYRQTLGQGPEFLTYFQNEAQLEKSRLLSDRFSAERPKGSFSTLEIQRTEQGDSAMYLCASSYPSRQGITTDTQYFGPGTRLTVL.

The chain recombines TRBV5-1 with TRBJ2-1, with D unclear. Germline-derived CDR1 and CDR2 are SGHRS and YFSETQ. V lost 7 bases and J lost 0, with 8 bases in between. The CDR3 spans 13 residues. The CDR3 sequence: CASQKDSYNEQFF. DNA of the CDR3: TGCGCCAGCCAGAAAGACTCCTACAATGAGCAGTTCTTC.

The chain carries TRBV27 and TRBJ2-7; the D is unclear. The germline V gene has CDR1 MNHEY and CDR2 SMNVEV (reference sequence). The CDR3 is 13 amino acids. V was pared by 5 bases and J by 2 bases, with 10 bases between. CDR3 sequence (DNA): TGTGCCAGCAGTACCCAGGATACCTACGAGCAGTACTTC. It translates to CASSTQDTYEQYF.

V and J are TRBV7-8 and TRBJ2-7; 7 bases fit TRBD1. Germline-derived CDR1 and CDR2 are SGHVS and FQNEAQ. V was clipped by 5 bases and J by 2 bases; unmatched bases: 6. This CDR3 has 14 residues. In DNA form, the CDR3 reads TGTGCCAGCAGCCCACTCACAGGGGCCTACGAGCAGTACTTC. It specifies CASSPLTGAYEQYF.